This T cell receptor beta chain was sequenced for a study of B cell selection in AIRE deficiency. Study-wide points: Patient Tconv cells held 25% to 35% of Treg sequences shared by healthy donors. Healthy donors alone shared under 35% of around 3,700 Treg sequences; patients alone approximately 9.3%. In TCRBV usage, CDR3 length and diversity, patient Tconv and Treg cells matched healthy donors. TCRbeta-only data showed 30% to 40% of shared healthy Treg sequences in healthy Tconv.

Germline V gene sequence: CDR1 LGHNA, CDR2 YNFKEQ. There are 16 residues in the CDR3. V was clipped by 4 bases and J by 6 bases, with 18 bases between them. For this clone: Its antigen remains unidentified.

CD4+CD127+ cells were sorted as the conventional CD4 T cells. Clones were read by immunoSEQ multiplex PCR, and TCRdb kept only the in-frame ones, dropping some. The sample shows 20,000 to 25,000 clones, about 97% of them seen only once. The sequence was obtained from a human donor with AIRE deficiency. The source material was conventional CD4+ T cells sorted from PBMCs. The genes are TRBV4-2 and TRBJ1-4; perhaps TRBD1 as D (6 bases). The CDR3 loop reads CASSPILGGSDEKLFF. The CDR3 DNA sequence: TGTGCCAGCAGCCCCATCCTTGGGGGCAGTGATGAAAAACTGTTTTTT.